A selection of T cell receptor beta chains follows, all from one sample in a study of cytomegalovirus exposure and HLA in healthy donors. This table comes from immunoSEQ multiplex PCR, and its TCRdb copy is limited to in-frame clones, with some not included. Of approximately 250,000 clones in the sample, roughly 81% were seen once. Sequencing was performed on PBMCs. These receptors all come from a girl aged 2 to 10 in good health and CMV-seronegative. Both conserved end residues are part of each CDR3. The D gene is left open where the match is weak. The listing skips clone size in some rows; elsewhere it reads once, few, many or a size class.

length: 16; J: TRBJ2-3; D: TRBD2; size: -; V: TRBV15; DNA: TGTGCCACCAGAATCGGGGAGGGGCGGGTTATGGATACGCAGTATTTT; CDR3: CATRIGEGRVMDTQYF
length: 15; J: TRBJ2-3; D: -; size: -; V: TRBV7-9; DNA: TGTGCCAGCAGCTTCCTGTACGGGGTCACAGATACGCAGTATTTT; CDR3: CASSFLYGVTDTQYF
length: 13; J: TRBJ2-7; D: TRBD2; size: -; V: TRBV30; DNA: TGTGCCTGGAGTCCCGGACTAGCGTTTGTGCAGTACTTC; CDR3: CAWSPGLAFVQYF
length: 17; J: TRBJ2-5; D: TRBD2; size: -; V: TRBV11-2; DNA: TGTGCCAGCAGCTTAGGGAGTACAGCGGGGGGCGGGCCGACCCAGTACTTC; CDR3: CASSLGSTAGGGPTQYF
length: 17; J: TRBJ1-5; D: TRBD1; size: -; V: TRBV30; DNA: TGTGCCTGGAGTCAAGGGACAGGAGTCATACGCAATCAGCCCCAGCATTTT; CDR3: CAWSQGTGVIRNQPQHF
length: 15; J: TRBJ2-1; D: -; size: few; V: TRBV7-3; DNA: TGTGCCAGCAGCTTAGTCCCAGGGGCGCGGGATGAGCAGTTCTTC; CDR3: CASSLVPGARDEQFF
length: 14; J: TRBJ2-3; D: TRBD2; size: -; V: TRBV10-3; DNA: TGTGCCACTGGACTAGCGGGGGGCACAGATACGCAGTATTTT; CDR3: CATGLAGGTDTQYF
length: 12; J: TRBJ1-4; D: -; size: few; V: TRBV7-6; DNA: TGTGCCAGCAGCTTAAACTTCAGGGAACTGTTTTTT; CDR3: CASSLNFRELFF
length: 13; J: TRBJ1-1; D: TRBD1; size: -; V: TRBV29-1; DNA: TGCAGCGTTGAAGGGACAGGGGCCACTGAAGCTTTCTTT; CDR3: CSVEGTGATEAFF
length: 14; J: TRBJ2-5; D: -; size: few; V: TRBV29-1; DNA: TGCAGCGGAGTCCTGGACAGTCCTCAAGAGACCCAGTACTTC; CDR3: CSGVLDSPQETQYF
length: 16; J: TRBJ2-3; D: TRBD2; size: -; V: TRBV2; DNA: TGTGCCAGCAGTGGGGGGGCTAGCGGGTACACAGATACGCAGTATTTT; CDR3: CASSGGASGYTDTQYF
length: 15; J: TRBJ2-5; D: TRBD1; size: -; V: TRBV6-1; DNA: TGTGCCAGCAGTGGGAGGACAGGGTGGCAAGAGACCCAGTACTTC; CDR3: CASSGRTGWQETQYF
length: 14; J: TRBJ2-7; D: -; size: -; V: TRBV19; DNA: TGTGCCAGTAGTATACAGGGGAGGGACTACGAGCAGTACTTC; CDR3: CASSIQGRDYEQYF
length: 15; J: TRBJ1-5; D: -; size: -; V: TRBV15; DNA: TGTGCCACCAGCAGCAGTCGTGGTGGCAATCAGCCCCAGCATTTT; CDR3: CATSSSRGGNQPQHF
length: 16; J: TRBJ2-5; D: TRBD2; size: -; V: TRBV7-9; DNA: TGTGCCAGCAGCCGCACCGGACTAGCGATCCAAGAGACCCAGTACTTC; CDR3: CASSRTGLAIQETQYF
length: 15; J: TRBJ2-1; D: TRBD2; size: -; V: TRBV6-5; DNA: TGTGCCAGCAGTTCAGGACTAGCGGACTACAATGAGCAGTTCTTC; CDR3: CASSSGLADYNEQFF
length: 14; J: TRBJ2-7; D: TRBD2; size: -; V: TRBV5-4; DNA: TGTGCCAGCAGTCTGAGCGGGGGATCCTACGAGCAGTACTTC; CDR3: CASSLSGGSYEQYF
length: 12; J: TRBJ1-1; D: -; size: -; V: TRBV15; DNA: TGTGCCACCAGCAGGGACCGGCAGGGCAAGAGCTTT; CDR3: CATSRDRQGKSF
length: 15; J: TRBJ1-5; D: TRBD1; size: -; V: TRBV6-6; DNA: TGTGCCAGCAGGGAGACAGGGGCCCGATATCAGCCCCAGCATTTT; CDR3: CASRETGARYQPQHF
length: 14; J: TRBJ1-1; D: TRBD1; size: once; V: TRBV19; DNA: TGTGCCAGTAGTATCGGACAGGTGAACACTGAAGCTTTCTTT; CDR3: CASSIGQVNTEAFF
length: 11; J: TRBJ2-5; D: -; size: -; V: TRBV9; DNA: TGTGCCAGCAGCGCCGAAGAGACCCAGTACTTC; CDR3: CASSAEETQYF
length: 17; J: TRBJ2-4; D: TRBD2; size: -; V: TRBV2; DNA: TGTGCCAGCAGCCGCGGACTAGCGGGAGGGCCCAAAAACATTCAGTACTTC; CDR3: CASSRGLAGGPKNIQYF
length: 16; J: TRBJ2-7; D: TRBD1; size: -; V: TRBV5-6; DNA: TGTGCCAGCAGCTCAACAGGACAGGGAGATCACTACGAGCAGTACTTC; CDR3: CASSSTGQGDHYEQYF
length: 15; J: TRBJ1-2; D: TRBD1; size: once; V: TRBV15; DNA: TGTGCCACCAGCAGAGGGCCAGGGACAGGGTGCGGCTACACCTTC; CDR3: CATSRGPGTGCGYTF
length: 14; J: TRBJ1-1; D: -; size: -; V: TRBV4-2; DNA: TGTGCCAGCAGCTTACAGGGAGAAAACACTGAAGCTTTCTTT; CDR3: CASSLQGENTEAFF
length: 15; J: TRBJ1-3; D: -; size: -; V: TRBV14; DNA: TGTGCCAGCAGCCCAAGCCGGGATAGAGGAAACACCATATATTTT; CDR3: CASSPSRDRGNTIYF